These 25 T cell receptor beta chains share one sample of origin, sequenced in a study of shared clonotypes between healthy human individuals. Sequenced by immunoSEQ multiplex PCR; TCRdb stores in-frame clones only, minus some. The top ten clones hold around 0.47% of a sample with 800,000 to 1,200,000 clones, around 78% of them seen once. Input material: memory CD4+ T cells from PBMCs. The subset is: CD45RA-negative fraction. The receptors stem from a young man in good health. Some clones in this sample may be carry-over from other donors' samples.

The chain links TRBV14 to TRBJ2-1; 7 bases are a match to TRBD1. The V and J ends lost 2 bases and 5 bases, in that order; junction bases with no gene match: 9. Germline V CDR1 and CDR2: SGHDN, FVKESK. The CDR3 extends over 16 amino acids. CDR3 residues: CASSQKPGQTNNEQFF. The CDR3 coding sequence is TGTGCCAGCAGCCAAAAACCGGGACAGACTAACAATGAGCAGTTCTTC. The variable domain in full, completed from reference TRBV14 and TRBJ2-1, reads EAGVTQFPSHSVIEKGQTVTLRCDPISGHDNLYWYRRVMGKEIKFLLHFVKESKQDESGMPNNRFLAERTGGTYSTLKVQPAELEDSGVYFCASSQKPGQTNNEQFFGPGTRLTVL.

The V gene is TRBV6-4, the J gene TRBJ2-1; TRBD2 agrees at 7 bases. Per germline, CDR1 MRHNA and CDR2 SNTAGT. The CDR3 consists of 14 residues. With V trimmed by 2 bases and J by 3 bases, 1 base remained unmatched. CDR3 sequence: CASSDPSGYNEQFF. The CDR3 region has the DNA TGTGCCAGCAGTGACCCTAGCGGCTACAATGAGCAGTTCTTC.

The CDR3 loop is CASSQTGGVVNEQFF. The CDR3 coding sequence is TGTGCCAGCAGCCAGACAGGGGGAGTAGTAAATGAGCAGTTCTTC. The rearrangement links TRBV28 to TRBJ2-1; 9 bases align to TRBD1. Trimming cost V 6 bases and J 7 bases; bases outside gene matches: 10. Per the germline V gene, CDR1 is MDHEN and CDR2 is SYDVKM. The CDR3 spans 15 residues.

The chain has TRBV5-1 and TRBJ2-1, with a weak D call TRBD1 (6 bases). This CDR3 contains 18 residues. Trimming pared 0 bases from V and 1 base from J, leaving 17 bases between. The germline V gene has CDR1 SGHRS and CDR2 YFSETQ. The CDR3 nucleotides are TGCGCCAGCAGCTTGGGACGGCTGGACGGGACATCCTACAATGAGCAGTTCTTC. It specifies CASSLGRLDGTSYNEQFF.

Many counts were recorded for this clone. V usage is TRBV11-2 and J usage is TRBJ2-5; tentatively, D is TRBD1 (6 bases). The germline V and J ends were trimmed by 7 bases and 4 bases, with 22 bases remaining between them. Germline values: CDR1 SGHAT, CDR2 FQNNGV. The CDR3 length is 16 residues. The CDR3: CASNRLKGGRGETQYF. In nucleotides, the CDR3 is TGTGCCAGCAACAGACTTAAAGGGGGAAGAGGAGAGACCCAGTACTTC.

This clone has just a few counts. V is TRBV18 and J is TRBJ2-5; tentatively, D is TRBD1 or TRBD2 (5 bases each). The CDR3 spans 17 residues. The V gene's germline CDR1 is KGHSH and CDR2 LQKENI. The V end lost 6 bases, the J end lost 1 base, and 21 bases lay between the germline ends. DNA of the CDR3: TGTGCCAGCTCTCAAGGGGCTGGGGACGGGCGCCAAGAGACCCAGTACTTC. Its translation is CASSQGAGDGRQETQYF.

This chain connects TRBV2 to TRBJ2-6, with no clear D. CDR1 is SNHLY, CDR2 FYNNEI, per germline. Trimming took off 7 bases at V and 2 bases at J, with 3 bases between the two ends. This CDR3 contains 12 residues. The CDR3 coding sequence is TGTGCCAGCACCACTGGGGCCAACGTCCTGACTTTC. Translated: CASTTGANVLTF. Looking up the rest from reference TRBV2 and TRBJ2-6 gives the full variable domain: EPEVTQTPSHQVTQMGQEVILRCVPISNHLYFYWYRQILGQKVEFLVSFYNNEISEKSEIFDDQFSVERPDGSNFTLKIRSTKLEDSAMYFCASTTGANVLTFGAGSRLTVL.

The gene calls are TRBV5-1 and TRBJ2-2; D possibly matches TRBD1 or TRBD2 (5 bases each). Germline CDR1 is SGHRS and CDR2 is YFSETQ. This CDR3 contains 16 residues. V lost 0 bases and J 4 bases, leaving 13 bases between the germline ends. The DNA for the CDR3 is TGCGCCAGCAGCTTGGAACCGGGGCCGGCCACCGGGGAGCTGTTTTTT. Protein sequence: CASSLEPGPATGELFF.

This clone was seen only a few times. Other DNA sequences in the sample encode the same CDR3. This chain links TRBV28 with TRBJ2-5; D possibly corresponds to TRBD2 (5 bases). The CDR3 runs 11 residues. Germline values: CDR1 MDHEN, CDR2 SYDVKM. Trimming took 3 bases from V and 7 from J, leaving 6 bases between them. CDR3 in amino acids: CASSFEGTQYF. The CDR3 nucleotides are TGTGCCAGCAGTTTCGAGGGGACCCAGTACTTC.

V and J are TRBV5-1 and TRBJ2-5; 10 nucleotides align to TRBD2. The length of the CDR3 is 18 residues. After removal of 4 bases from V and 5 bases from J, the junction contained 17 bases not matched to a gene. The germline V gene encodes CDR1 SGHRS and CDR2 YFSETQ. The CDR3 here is CASSPGLARTSSMETQYF. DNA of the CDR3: TGCGCCAGCAGCCCGGGACTAGCGAGAACCTCATCTATGGAGACCCAGTACTTC.

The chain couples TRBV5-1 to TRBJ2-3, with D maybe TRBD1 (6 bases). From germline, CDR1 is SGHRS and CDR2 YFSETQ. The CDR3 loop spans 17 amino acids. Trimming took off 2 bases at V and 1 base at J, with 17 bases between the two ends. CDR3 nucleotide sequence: TGCGCCAGCAGCTTACTCCAGGGGCAGAGGGGCACAGATACGCAGTATTTT. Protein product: CASSLLQGQRGTDTQYF.

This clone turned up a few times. In nucleotides, the CDR3 is TGCGCCAGCAGCCAAGATCAACTCCGGGCAACTAATGAAAAACTGTTTTTT. Protein: CASSQDQLRATNEKLFF. The chain has TRBV4-1 and TRBJ1-4, with D unresolved. Trimming removed 0 bases from V and 0 bases from J, with 11 bases in between. The germline V gene encodes CDR1 MGHRA and CDR2 YSYEKL. This CDR3 is 17 amino acids long.

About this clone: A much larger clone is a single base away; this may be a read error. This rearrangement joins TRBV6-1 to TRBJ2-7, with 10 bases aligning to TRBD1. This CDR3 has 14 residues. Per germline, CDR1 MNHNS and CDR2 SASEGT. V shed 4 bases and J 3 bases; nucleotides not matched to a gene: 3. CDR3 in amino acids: CASSVGDRGYEQYF. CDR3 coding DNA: TGTGCCAGCAGTGTAGGGGACAGGGGCTACGAGCAGTACTTC.

CDR3 sequence reads: CASSSSVGPYNEQFF. The CDR3 DNA follows: TGTGCCAGCAGTTCGTCCGTGGGGCCATACAATGAGCAGTTCTTC. V usage is TRBV28 and J usage is TRBJ2-1, with D perhaps matching TRBD1 (5 bases). The V end lost 4 bases, the J end lost 4 bases, and 14 bases lay between the germline ends. In germline, CDR1 is MDHEN, CDR2 SYDVKM. CDR3 size: 15 residues.

CDR3: CASSLNYDTQYF. CDR3 coding DNA: TGTGCCAGCAGCTTAAACTATGATACGCAGTATTTT. The chain links TRBV7-3 to TRBJ2-3; D remains unclear. The CDR3 totals 12 residues. Germline assignment: CDR1 SGHTA and CDR2 FQGTGA. The V end lost 1 base, the J end lost 6 bases, and 5 bases lay between the germline ends.

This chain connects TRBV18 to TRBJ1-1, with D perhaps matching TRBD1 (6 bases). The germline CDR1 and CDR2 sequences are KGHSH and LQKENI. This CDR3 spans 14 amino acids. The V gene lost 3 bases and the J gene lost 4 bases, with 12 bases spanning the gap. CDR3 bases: TGTGCCAGCTCACCGCTCACAGGGATCACTGAAGCTTTCTTT. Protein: CASSPLTGITEAFF.

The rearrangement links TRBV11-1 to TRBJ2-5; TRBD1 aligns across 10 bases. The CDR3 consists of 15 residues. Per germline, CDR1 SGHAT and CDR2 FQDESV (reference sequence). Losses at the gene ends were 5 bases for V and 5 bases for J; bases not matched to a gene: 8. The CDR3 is CASSPGDRGWETQYF. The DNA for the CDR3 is TGTGCCAGCAGCCCCGGGGACAGGGGTTGGGAGACCCAGTACTTC.

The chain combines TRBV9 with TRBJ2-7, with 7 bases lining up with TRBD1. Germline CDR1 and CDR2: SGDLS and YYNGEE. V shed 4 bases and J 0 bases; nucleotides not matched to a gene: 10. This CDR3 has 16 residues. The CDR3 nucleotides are TGTGCCAGCAGCCCTTACGGACAGGCCGTCTCCTACGAGCAGTACTTC. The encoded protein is CASSPYGQAVSYEQYF.

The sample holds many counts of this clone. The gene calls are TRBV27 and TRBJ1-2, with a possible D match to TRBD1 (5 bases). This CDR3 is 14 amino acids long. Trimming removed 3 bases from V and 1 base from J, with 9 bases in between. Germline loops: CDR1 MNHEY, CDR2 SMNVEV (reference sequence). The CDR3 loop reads CASSFAGHNYGYTF. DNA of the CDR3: TGTGCCAGCAGTTTCGCGGGGCATAACTATGGCTACACCTTC.

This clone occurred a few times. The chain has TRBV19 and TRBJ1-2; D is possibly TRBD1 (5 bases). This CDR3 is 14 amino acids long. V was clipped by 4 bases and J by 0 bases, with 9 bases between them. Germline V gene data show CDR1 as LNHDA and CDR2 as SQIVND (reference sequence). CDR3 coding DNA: TGTGCCAGTAGTAGGACATCAGCTAACTATGGCTACACCTTC. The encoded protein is CASSRTSANYGYTF.

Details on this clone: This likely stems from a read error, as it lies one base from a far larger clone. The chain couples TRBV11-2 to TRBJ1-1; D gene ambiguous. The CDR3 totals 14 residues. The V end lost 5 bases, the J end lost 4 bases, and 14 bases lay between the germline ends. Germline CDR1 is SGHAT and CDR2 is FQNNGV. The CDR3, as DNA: TGTGCCAGCAGCCCTGAGAGGGTTGGCACTGAAGCTTTCTTT. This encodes CASSPERVGTEAFF.

The CDR3 sequence is CASSLISETQYF. CDR3 DNA sequence: TGTGCCAGCAGCCTTATATCAGAGACCCAGTACTTC. V is TRBV7-9 and J is TRBJ2-5; D unclear. Germline values: CDR1 SEHNR, CDR2 FQNEAQ (reference sequence). The CDR3 runs to 12 residues. V lost 5 bases and J 4 bases, leaving 8 bases between the germline ends.

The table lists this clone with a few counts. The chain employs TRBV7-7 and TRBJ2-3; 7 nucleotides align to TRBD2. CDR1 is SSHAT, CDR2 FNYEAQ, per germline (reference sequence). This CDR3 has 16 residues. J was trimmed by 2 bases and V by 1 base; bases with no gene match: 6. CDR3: CASSLGMGGFTDTQYF. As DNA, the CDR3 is TGTGCCAGCAGCTTAGGCATGGGGGGGTTCACAGATACGCAGTATTTT.

CDR3 sequence: CASSEAGRFIYGYTF. Written as DNA, the CDR3 is TGTGCCAGCAGTGAAGCCGGCAGATTTATCTATGGCTACACCTTC. This sequence joins TRBV6-1 and TRBJ1-2; D uncertain. Trimming left V 0 bases short and J 4 bases short, with 12 bases between. CDR3 length: 15 amino acids. Looked up from germline, CDR1 is MNHNS and CDR2 is SASEGT.

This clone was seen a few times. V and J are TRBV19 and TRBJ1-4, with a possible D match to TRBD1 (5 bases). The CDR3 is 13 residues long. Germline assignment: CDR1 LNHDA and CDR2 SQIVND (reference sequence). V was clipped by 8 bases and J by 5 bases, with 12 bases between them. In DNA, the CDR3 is TGTGCCAGTCCCCATGGGGGGAATGAAAAACTGTTTTTT. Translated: CASPHGGNEKLFF.